The 21 T cell receptor beta chains presented below share a single source sample, sequenced in a study of vaccination effects on CD4 cells after COVID-19. Assay used: immunoSEQ multiplex PCR; TCRdb lists only in-frame clones, some missing. The sample carries approximately 30,000 clones, around three quarters recorded once. Viral peptide pools were used in the ViraFEST assay to expand antigen-specific CD4+ T cells, and sequencing came afterward. The authors isolated CD4+ T cells after around nine days of culture. None of these healthy vaccinees had been infected with SARS-CoV-2 before vaccination. These receptors have no known antigen. The material was CD4+ T cells from PBMCs cultured with HCoV-OC43 spike peptides, obtained before COVID-19 vaccination. Subset indicated: HCoV-OC43 spike overlapping peptide pool stimulation. These receptor sequences come from a human donor who received a COVID-19 vaccine.

This sequence joins TRBV6-2 or TRBV6-3 and TRBJ2-1, with D perhaps matching TRBD2 (6 bases). The CDR3 sequence is 16 residues long. Trimming removed 6 bases at V and 4 bases at J, with 19 bases between. The germline V gene encodes CDR1 MNHEY and CDR2 SVGEGT. In nucleotides, the CDR3 is TGTGCCAGCAGCAGGGACTCCCGGTCGCCTTACAATGAGCAGTTCTTC. It encodes CASSRDSRSPYNEQFF.

This rearrangement joins TRBV30 to TRBJ1-3, with D unclear. Germline lookup yields CDR1 GTSNPN and CDR2 SVGIG (reference sequence). The V end lost 2 bases, the J end lost 4 bases, and 3 bases lay between the germline ends. This CDR3 spans 11 amino acids. The CDR3 DNA reads as TGTGCCTGGAGTATGGGAAACACCATATATTTT. Encoded protein: CAWSMGNTIYF.

This chain links TRBV6-6 with TRBJ1-6, with D perhaps TRBD1 (6 bases). This CDR3 spans 16 amino acids. V was pared by 3 bases and J by 8 bases, with 17 bases between. Germline CDR1 and CDR2: MNHNY and SVGAGI (reference sequence). This CDR3 reads CASSYPTGRGYSPLHF. CDR3 nucleotides: TGTGCCAGCAGTTATCCGACAGGTAGGGGGTATTCACCCCTCCACTTT.

CDR3 sequence: CASSRDGYNSPLHF. In DNA, the CDR3 is TGTGCCAGCAGTCGGGACGGCTACAATTCACCCCTCCACTTT. V is TRBV6-5 and J is TRBJ1-6; D possibly corresponds to TRBD1 (5 bases). Germline V gives CDR1 MNHEY, CDR2 SVGAGI. The germline V and J ends were trimmed by 5 bases and 7 bases, with 12 bases remaining between them. This CDR3 has 14 residues.

The rearrangement uses TRBV5-6 and TRBJ1-6; no firm D call. V lost 0 bases to trimming and J lost 5 bases, with 12 bases between them. This CDR3 contains 16 residues. Per the germline V gene, CDR1 is SGHDT and CDR2 is YYEEEE. The CDR3 coding sequence is TGTGCCAGCAGCTTGGTAGGGATCGGGGATAATTCACCCCTCCACTTT. This translates into CASSLVGIGDNSPLHF. The variable domain in full, completed from reference TRBV5-6 and TRBJ1-6, reads DAGVTQSPTHLIKTRGQQVTLRCSPKSGHDTVSWYQQALGQGPQFIFQYYEEEERQRGNFPDRFSGHQFPNYSSELNVNALLLGDSALYLCASSLVGIGDNSPLHFGNGTRLTVT.

V is TRBV5-4 and J is TRBJ1-1; no reliable D call. V dropped 0 bases and J dropped 7 bases, with 7 bases sitting between them. The CDR3 totals 12 residues. Germline CDR1 SGHNT, CDR2 YYREEE (reference sequence). The CDR3 sequence is CASSLEKFEAFF. CDR3 bases: TGTGCCAGCAGCTTGGAAAAGTTTGAAGCTTTCTTT.

This sequence joins TRBV3-1 (or the pseudogene TRBV3-2) and TRBJ1-1; D is unresolved. V was trimmed by 0 bases and J by 0 bases, leaving 8 bases between them. Germline lookup yields CDR1 LGHDT and CDR2 YNNKEL (reference sequence). The CDR3 has 15 residues. CDR3 loop: CASSQDGAVNTEAFF. CDR3 DNA sequence: TGTGCCAGCAGCCAAGATGGAGCGGTGAACACTGAAGCTTTCTTT.

The chain recombines TRBV9 with TRBJ2-3; D not resolved. The CDR3 extends over 13 amino acids. Germline CDR1 SGDLS, CDR2 YYNGEE. V shed 0 bases and J shed 5 bases, with 7 bases lying between them. The CDR3 nucleotides read TGTGCCAGCAGCGTAGGGCTAAGAGATACGCAGTATTTT. Translated, it gives CASSVGLRDTQYF. The full variable domain, with the rest looked up from reference TRBV9 and TRBJ2-3, is DSGVTQTPKHLITATGQRVTLRCSPRSGDLSVYWYQQSLDQGLQFLIQYYNGEERAKGNILERFSAQQFPDLHSELNLSSLELGDSALYFCASSVGLRDTQYFGPGTRLTVL.

V is TRBV20-1 and J is TRBJ1-5; D gene uncertain. Germline V gene lookup returns CDR1 DFQATT and CDR2 SNEGSKA (reference sequence). Trimming stripped 3 bases from V and 1 base from J, with 4 bases between. CDR3 length equals 12 residues. The CDR3 protein is CSASNSNQPQHF. The CDR3 DNA follows: TGCAGTGCTAGTAACAGCAATCAGCCCCAGCATTTT.

The chain is built from TRBV14 and TRBJ2-7, with 9 positions matching TRBD1. V lost 5 bases to trimming and J lost 5 bases; unmatched junction nucleotides: 7. Germline CDR1 and CDR2: SGHDN and FVKESK. This CDR3 has 14 amino acids. CDR3 loop: CASSVGTGRNEQYF. Here the CDR3 DNA reads TGTGCCAGCAGCGTCGGGACAGGGAGAAACGAGCAGTACTTC.

This clone was seen a single time. The V and J genes are TRBV10-3 and TRBJ1-4, with 8 bases matching TRBD1. The CDR3 runs 14 residues. Germline assignment: CDR1 ENHRY and CDR2 SYGVKD. V lost 7 bases and J lost 5; bases outside the gene matches: 6. This CDR3 reads CAINSDRVNEKLFF. DNA of the CDR3: TGTGCCATCAATTCGGACAGGGTCAATGAAAAACTGTTTTTT.

This clone was seen a single time. The V call is TRBV4-3, the J call TRBJ2-1, with D perhaps matching TRBD2 (6 bases). The CDR3 covers 16 residues. The germline V and J ends were trimmed by 0 bases and 1 base, with 10 bases remaining between them. In germline, CDR1 is LGHNA, CDR2 YSLEER. The CDR3 sequence is CASSQEEDYSYNEQFF. DNA of the CDR3: TGCGCCAGCAGCCAAGAGGAGGACTATTCCTACAATGAGCAGTTCTTC.

This sequence joins TRBV25-1 and TRBJ1-2; D possibly corresponds to TRBD1 (5 bases). Germline CDR1 reads MGHDK; CDR2 reads SYGVNS. Trimming removed 5 bases from V and 4 bases from J, with 11 bases in between. CDR3 size: 13 residues. The CDR3 DNA is TGTGCCAGCAGTAGGGAGGGGAGCTATGGCTACACCTTC. Translated: CASSREGSYGYTF.

The chain uses TRBV5-4 and TRBJ2-7; D may correspond to TRBD1 or TRBD2 (6 bases each). The CDR3 extends over 16 amino acids. V was shortened by 2 bases and J by 2 bases, with 17 bases between the two germline ends. CDR1 is SGHNT, CDR2 YYREEE, per germline (reference sequence). CDR3 sequence: CASSLRGRNFTYEQYF. CDR3 coding DNA: TGTGCCAGCAGCTTACGGGGGCGGAACTTTACCTACGAGCAGTACTTC.

The chain links TRBV30 to TRBJ1-1; TRBD1 matches at 8 bases. V was clipped by 3 bases and J by 2 bases; unmatched bases: 5. This CDR3 spans 14 amino acids. Germline V gene data show CDR1 as GTSNPN and CDR2 as SVGIG (reference sequence). The CDR3 spells CAWSPGQANTEAFF. The CDR3 DNA reads as TGTGCCTGGAGCCCGGGACAGGCAAACACTGAAGCTTTCTTT.

This clone was recorded a few times. J is TRBJ1-1 and V is TRBV7-9; possibly TRBD1 for D (5 bases). The CDR3 is 13 amino acids. Germline V gene lookup returns CDR1 SEHNR and CDR2 FQNEAQ (reference sequence). Trimming took off 1 base at V and 12 bases at J, with 15 bases between the two ends. The CDR3 loop is CASSLVGGEKPFF. The CDR3 DNA sequence: TGTGCCAGCAGCTTAGTTGGGGGAGAAAAGCCTTTCTTT.

This clone was recorded once. The rearrangement joins TRBV18 to TRBJ2-2, with 8 bases identical to TRBD2. The V gene end was trimmed by 5 bases and the J gene end by 1 base; junction bases not matched to a gene: 9. CDR1 and CDR2 (germline): KGHSH, LQKENI. The CDR3 spans 17 residues. CDR3 nucleotide sequence: TGTGCCAGCTCAGCCTTCGGGCTAGCGGGGAACACCGGGGAGCTGTTTTTT. This gives the protein CASSAFGLAGNTGELFF.

The chain links TRBV9 to TRBJ1-6; 7 bases map to TRBD1. The CDR3 consists of 16 residues. CDR1 and CDR2 from the germline V gene are SGDLS and YYNGEE. With V trimmed by 2 bases and J by 9 bases, 11 bases remained unmatched. As DNA, the CDR3 is TGTGCCAGCAGCGTTAGGAGGGGGCCTGATGGTTCACCCCTCCACTTT. This encodes CASSVRRGPDGSPLHF.

This clone was recorded a few times. The chain recombines TRBV3-1 (or the pseudogene TRBV3-2) with TRBJ2-1, with a tentative D call TRBD2 (5 bases). The CDR3 is 17 residues long. Trimming shortened V by 5 bases and J by 4 bases, and 21 bases separated the two germline ends. The germline CDR1 and CDR2 sequences are LGHDT and YNNKEL (reference sequence). The CDR3 reads CASSKGQGRPTYNEQFF. The CDR3 region has the DNA TGTGCCAGCAGCAAAGGGCAAGGGAGACCCACTTACAATGAGCAGTTCTTC.

The genes are TRBV30 and TRBJ2-1, with 7 bases identical to TRBD2. The V gene's germline CDR1 is GTSNPN and CDR2 SVGIG (reference sequence). This CDR3 has 14 amino acids. The J segment lost 7 bases and the V segment lost 8 bases, leaving 14 bases of the junction unmatched. In DNA, the CDR3 is TGTGCCCTATCTCGGGGGGTGGTCCTAAATGAGCAGTTCTTC. This codes for CALSRGVVLNEQFF. The variable domain in full, with the rest retrieved from reference TRBV30 and TRBJ2-1, is SQTIHQWPATLVQPVGSPLSLECTVEGTSNPNLYWYRQAAGRGLQLLFYSVGIGQISSEVPQNLSASRPQDRQFILSSKKLLLSDSGFYLCALSRGVVLNEQFFGPGTRLTVL.

This clone was counted once. V is TRBV2 and J is TRBJ2-4; D is unclear. Germline V gene data show CDR1 as SNHLY and CDR2 as FYNNEI. The CDR3 is 15 amino acids. V lost 5 bases, J lost 0 bases, and 11 bases lay in between. CDR3 sequence (DNA): TGTGCCAGCAGTTGGACCCCGCTAGCCAAAAACATTCAGTACTTC. It is translated as CASSWTPLAKNIQYF.